Listed below are T cell receptor beta chains from one sample, sequenced in a study of blood T cell repertoires in COVID-19. TCRdb's copy holds only in-frame clones and misses some; the assay was immunoSEQ multiplex PCR. The data hold under 100,000 clones, with 81% observed a single time. Sequencing was performed on peripheral blood. The receptors here all came from a man older than 75 with active or convalescent COVID-19. CDR3s include the opening cysteine and the closing phenylalanine or tryptophan. A D gene is named only where the DNA matches it firmly. The size entry is marked missing in some rows and otherwise reads once, few, many or a size class.

V gene,J gene,clone size,D gene,CDR3 DNA,CDR3 protein
TRBV28,TRBJ1-5,.,.,TGTGCCAGCAGCTCAGGGGGCAATCAGCCCCAGCATTTT,CASSSGGNQPQHF
TRBV5-1,TRBJ1-2,few,TRBD1,TGCGCCAGCAGCTTCGGACAGGGCTATGGCTACACCTTC,CASSFGQGYGYTF
TRBV6-5,TRBJ1-2,.,.,TGTGCCGCAAGACTTAACTATGGCTACACCTTC,CAARLNYGYTF
TRBV30,TRBJ1-6,.,TRBD1,TGTGCCTGGAGTGTATGGGCAGGGGGCTCATCACCCCTCCACTTT,CAWSVWAGGSSPLHF
TRBV2,TRBJ2-1,.,.,TGTGCCAGTAGCGGACCGAGCTCCTACAATGAGCAGTTCTTC,CASSGPSSYNEQFF
TRBV19,TRBJ1-5,.,TRBD1,TGTGCCAGTAGTAGCAGGACAGGGGGCACGATGGATCAGCCCCAGCATTTT,CASSSRTGGTMDQPQHF
TRBV6-6,TRBJ1-2,.,.,TGTGCCATCAAAATGGCAGGGTGGGATGGCTACACCTTC,CAIKMAGWDGYTF
TRBV5-1,TRBJ2-5,.,TRBD2,TGCGCCAGCAGCTTGGCCGGGACTAGGGAGACCCAGTACTTC,CASSLAGTRETQYF
TRBV18,TRBJ1-1,.,.,TGTGCCAGCTCACCCAGGGCCTTGATGAACACTGAAGCTTTCTTT,CASSPRALMNTEAFF
TRBV5-1,TRBJ1-2,.,TRBD1,TGCGCCAGCAGCTCAAGGGGACAGGGTTCGCACTATGGCTACACCTTC,CASSSRGQGSHYGYTF
TRBV28,TRBJ1-5,.,.,TGTGCCAGCACCGAGGCCAGGGACAATCAGCCCCAGCATTTT,CASTEARDNQPQHF
TRBV27,TRBJ1-4,.,TRBD1,TGTGCCAGCAGGACAGGGGGTACTGAAAAACTGTTTTTT,CASRTGGTEKLFF
TRBV3-1/TRBV3-2,TRBJ2-5,.,.,TGTGCCAGCAGCCAGGCCCCTGCTGGTGAGACCCAGTACTTC,CASSQAPAGETQYF
TRBV5-1,TRBJ2-3,.,TRBD2,TGCGCCAGCAGCTCCGTAGCGGGGGGGGGCACAGATACGCAGTATTTT,CASSSVAGGGTDTQYF
TRBV11-2,TRBJ1-4,.,.,TGTGCCAGCAGCTTGTTCCGTGAAAAACTGTTTTTT,CASSLFREKLFF
TRBV24-1,TRBJ1-5,.,.,TGTGCCACCAGTGATTCGAGGAGAAATCAGCCCCAGCATTTT,CATSDSRRNQPQHF
TRBV10-3,TRBJ1-1,.,TRBD1,TGTGCCACCGCGACTGCAGGGGGCACTGAAGCTTTCTTT,CATATAGGTEAFF
TRBV5-4,TRBJ2-1,.,TRBD2,TGTGCCAGCAGCTTTAGGACTAGTAGCAATTATATGGAGCAGTTCTTC,CASSFRTSSNYMEQFF
TRBV6-5,TRBJ2-5,.,.,TGTGCCAGCAGTATTGCGGGGGCCCACGGGGAGACCCAGTACTTC,CASSIAGAHGETQYF
TRBV7-9,TRBJ1-4,.,TRBD1,TGTGCCAGCAGCCGGACAGGAATACTCGACAATGAAAAACTGTTTTTT,CASSRTGILDNEKLFF
TRBV27,TRBJ1-5,few,.,TGTGCCAGCAGTTTATTCCCACAGGGCAATCAGCCCCAGCATTTT,CASSLFPQGNQPQHF
TRBV19,TRBJ2-6,once,TRBD1,TGTGCCAGTAGTAGGGACAGGTCTTACTCTGGGGCCAACGTCCTGACTTTC,CASSRDRSYSGANVLTF
TRBV5-1,TRBJ2-5,.,.,TGCGCCAGCAGCCCTGTGGTGGAGAAGACCCAGTACTTC,CASSPVVEKTQYF
TRBV23-1,TRBJ2-7,.,TRBD2,TGCGCCAGCAGTCAATCTATGCTAGCGGGGGCCCTCTCCTACGAGCAGTACTTC,CASSQSMLAGALSYEQYF
TRBV28,TRBJ1-2,.,TRBD1,TGTGCCAGCAGCCCCGGGGGACAGATTAACTATGGCTACACCTTC,CASSPGGQINYGYTF
TRBV5-8,TRBJ2-3,.,.,TGTGCCAGCAGCCCCCGGACAGATACGCAGTATTTT,CASSPRTDTQYF
TRBV28,TRBJ1-6,few,.,TGTGCCAGCAGCGAGCCCCGGGGTTCACCCCTCCACTTT,CASSEPRGSPLHF
TRBV11-1,TRBJ1-4,.,TRBD1,TGTGCCAGCAGCTTAGGAGTTGACAGGGGCGAAAAACTGTTTTTT,CASSLGVDRGEKLFF
TRBV10-3,TRBJ1-6,.,.,TGTGCCACCAGGGGAGAGACCGATAATTCACCCCTCCACTTT,CATRGETDNSPLHF
TRBV30,TRBJ1-6,.,.,TGTGCCTGGAGCCTTAAATATGATTCACCCCTCCACTTT,CAWSLKYDSPLHF
TRBV4-1,TRBJ2-1,.,TRBD1,TGCGCCAGCAGCCAAGATGGGACAGCGCAGTTCTTC,CASSQDGTAQFF
TRBV2,TRBJ2-5,.,TRBD2,TGTGCCAGCAGCAAACCTAGCGGGGTGATGGGGACCCAGTACTTC,CASSKPSGVMGTQYF
TRBV19,TRBJ1-4,.,TRBD1,TGTGCCAGTAGTAGCGACAGGGGCGACGGAAAACTGTTTTTT,CASSSDRGDGKLFF
TRBV5-1,TRBJ1-6,.,.,TGCGCCAGCCGGTGGGGGGAGGACTCACCCCTCCACTTT,CASRWGEDSPLHF
TRBV7-2,TRBJ2-3,.,TRBD2,TGTGCCAGCAGCTCCCTAGCGGGGGGTACAGATACGCAGTATTTT,CASSSLAGGTDTQYF
TRBV6-5,TRBJ1-2,.,.,TGTGCCAGCAGTTACTCCCCAGGGAACTATGGCTACACCTTC,CASSYSPGNYGYTF
TRBV28,TRBJ1-1,.,.,TGTGCCAGCAGTACTACCGAAGCTTTCTTT,CASSTTEAFF
TRBV6-2/TRBV6-3,TRBJ1-1,.,TRBD1,TGTGCCAGCAGTTACCCGAGACAGGGGGACGGTCGGGGCACTGAAGCTTTCTTT,CASSYPRQGDGRGTEAFF
TRBV6-2/TRBV6-3,TRBJ1-2,.,TRBD1,TGTGCCAGCAGTGTACAGGGGTCTCGCTATGGCTACACCTTC,CASSVQGSRYGYTF
TRBV5-1,TRBJ2-7,.,TRBD1,TGCGCCAGCAGCCCTCGACAGGGGGGGGGATACGAGCAGTACTTC,CASSPRQGGGYEQYF
TRBV7-9,TRBJ1-2,.,TRBD1,TGTGCCAGCAGCCAAGGACAGGCTGGCTACACCTTC,CASSQGQAGYTF
TRBV28,TRBJ2-7,few,.,TGTGCCAGCACCATTTCCGGACTGACGACCTACGAGCAGTACTTC,CASTISGLTTYEQYF
TRBV28,TRBJ1-1,.,.,TGTGCCAGCAGCCCGGGAAGGAACACTGAAGCTTTCTTT,CASSPGRNTEAFF
TRBV5-6,TRBJ1-2,.,.,TGTGCCAGCAGCTTGGGACAGGCACCTAACTATGGCTACACCTTC,CASSLGQAPNYGYTF